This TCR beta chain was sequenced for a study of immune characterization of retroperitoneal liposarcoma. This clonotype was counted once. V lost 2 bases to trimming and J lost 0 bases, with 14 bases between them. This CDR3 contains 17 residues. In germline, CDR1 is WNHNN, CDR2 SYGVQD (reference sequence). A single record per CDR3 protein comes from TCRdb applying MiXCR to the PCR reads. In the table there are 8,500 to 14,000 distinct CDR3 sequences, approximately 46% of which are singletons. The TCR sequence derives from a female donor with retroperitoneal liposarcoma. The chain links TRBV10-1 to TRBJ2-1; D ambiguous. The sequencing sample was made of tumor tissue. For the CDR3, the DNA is TGCGCCAGCAGTGAGAAGGAAGCTCAAAACTCCTACAATGAGCAGTTCTTC. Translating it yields CASSEKEAQNSYNEQFF.